This T cell receptor beta chain was captured by sequencing in a study of blood T cells in healthy people across ages. A second about 7 to 11 cycle PCR used barcoded and J-beta primers. TCRdb used MiXCR to reprocess the 5' RACE reads, holding one entry per CDR3 protein. Of approximately 700,000 distinct CDR3 sequences in the sample, approximately 30% were seen once. Sequenced: blood. This clonotype was sampled from a woman of 80 years or more in good health.

The CDR3 reads CAWTNLQSQQFF. The CDR3 coding sequence is TGTGCCTGGACAAATCTACAGTCGCAGCAGTTCTTC. The chain recombines TRBV30 with TRBJ2-1, with no clear D. Germline loops: CDR1 GTSNPN, CDR2 SVGIG (reference sequence). The length of the CDR3 is 12 residues. V was cut by 4 bases and J by 11 bases, with 15 bases left in between.